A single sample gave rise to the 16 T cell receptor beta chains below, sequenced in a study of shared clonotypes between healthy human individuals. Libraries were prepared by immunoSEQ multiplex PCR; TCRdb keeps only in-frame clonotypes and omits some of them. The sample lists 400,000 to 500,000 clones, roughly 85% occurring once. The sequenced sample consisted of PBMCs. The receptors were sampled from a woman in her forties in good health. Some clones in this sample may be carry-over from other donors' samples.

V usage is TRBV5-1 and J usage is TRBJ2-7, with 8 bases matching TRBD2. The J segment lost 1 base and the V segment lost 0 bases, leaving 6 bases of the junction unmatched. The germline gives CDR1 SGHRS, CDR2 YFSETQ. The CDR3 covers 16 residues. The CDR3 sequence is CASSLGTSLLSYEQYF. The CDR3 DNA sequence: TGCGCCAGCAGCTTGGGGACTAGCCTACTTTCCTACGAGCAGTACTTC. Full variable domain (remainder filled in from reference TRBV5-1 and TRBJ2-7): KAGVTQTPRYLIKTRGQQVTLSCSPISGHRSVSWYQQTPGQGLQFLFEYFSETQRNKGNFPGRFSGRQFSNSRSEMNVSTLELGDSALYLCASSLGTSLLSYEQYFGPGTRLTVT.

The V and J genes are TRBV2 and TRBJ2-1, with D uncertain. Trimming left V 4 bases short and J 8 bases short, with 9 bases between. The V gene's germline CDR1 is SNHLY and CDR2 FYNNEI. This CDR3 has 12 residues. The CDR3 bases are TGTGCCAGCAGTGGATTACGGTATGAGCAGTTCTTC. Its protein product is CASSGLRYEQFF.

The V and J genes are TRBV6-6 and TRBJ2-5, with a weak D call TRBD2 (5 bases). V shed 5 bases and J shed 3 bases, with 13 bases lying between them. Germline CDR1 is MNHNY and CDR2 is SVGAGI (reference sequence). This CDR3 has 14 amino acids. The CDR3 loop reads CASSRVSAEETQYF. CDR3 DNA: TGTGCCAGCAGTCGGGTCTCAGCGGAAGAGACCCAGTACTTC.

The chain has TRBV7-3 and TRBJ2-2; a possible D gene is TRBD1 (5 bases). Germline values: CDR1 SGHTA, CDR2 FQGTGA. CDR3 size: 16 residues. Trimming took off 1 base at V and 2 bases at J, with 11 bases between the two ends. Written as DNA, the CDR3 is TGTGCCAGCAGCTTAAACCAGGGTGCTAACACCGGGGAGCTGTTTTTT. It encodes CASSLNQGANTGELFF.

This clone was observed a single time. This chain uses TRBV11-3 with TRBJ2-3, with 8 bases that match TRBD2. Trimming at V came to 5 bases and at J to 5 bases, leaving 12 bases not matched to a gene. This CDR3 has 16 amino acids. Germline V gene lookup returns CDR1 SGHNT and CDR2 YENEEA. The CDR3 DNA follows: TGTGCCAGCAGCCCCCGGGCGGGAGGAGATGGAGATACGCAGTATTTT. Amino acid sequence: CASSPRAGGDGDTQYF.

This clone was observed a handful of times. CDR3 DNA sequence: TGTGCCAGCAGCGTCTGGGGGACTAATGAAAAACTGTTTTTT. This gives the protein CASSVWGTNEKLFF. The rearrangement links TRBV7-9 to TRBJ1-4; TRBD1 might be the D (5 bases). The ends were cut back, 5 bases at V and 2 bases at J, with 9 bases in the middle. The CDR3 is 14 residues long. Looked up from germline, CDR1 is SEHNR and CDR2 is FQNEAQ (reference sequence).

CDR3 sequence reads: CASSPGQGRRTGELFF. CDR3 DNA: TGTGCCAGTAGTCCAGGACAGGGACGGAGGACCGGGGAGCTGTTTTTT. The rearrangement uses TRBV19 and TRBJ1-3; 8 positions match TRBD1. Near its end, the DNA agrees better with TRBJ2-2, so the J call may be wrong. This CDR3 is 16 amino acids long. In germline, CDR1 is LNHDA, CDR2 SQIVND (reference sequence).

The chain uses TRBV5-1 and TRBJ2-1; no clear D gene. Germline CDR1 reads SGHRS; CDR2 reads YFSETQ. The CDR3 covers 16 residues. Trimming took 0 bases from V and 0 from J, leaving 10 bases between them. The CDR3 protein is CASSLVRRSSYNEQFF. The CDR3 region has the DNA TGCGCCAGCAGCTTGGTGCGCCGCAGCTCCTACAATGAGCAGTTCTTC.

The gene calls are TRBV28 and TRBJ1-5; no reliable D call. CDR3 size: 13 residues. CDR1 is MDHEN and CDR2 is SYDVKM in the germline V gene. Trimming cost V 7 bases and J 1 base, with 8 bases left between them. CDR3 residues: CASTGWSNQPQHF. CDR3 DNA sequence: TGTGCCAGCACCGGTTGGAGCAATCAGCCCCAGCATTTT.

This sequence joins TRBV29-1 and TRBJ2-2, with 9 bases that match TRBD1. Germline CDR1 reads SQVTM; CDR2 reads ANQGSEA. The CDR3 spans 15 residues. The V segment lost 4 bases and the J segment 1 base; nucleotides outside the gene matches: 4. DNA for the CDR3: TGCAGCGTTGTTGGGACAGGGTTGAACACCGGGGAGCTGTTTTTT. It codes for CSVVGTGLNTGELFF.

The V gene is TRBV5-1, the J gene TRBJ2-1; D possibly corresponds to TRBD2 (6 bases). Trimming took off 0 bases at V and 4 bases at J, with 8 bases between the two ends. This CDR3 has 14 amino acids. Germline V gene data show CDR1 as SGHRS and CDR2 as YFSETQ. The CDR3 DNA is TGCGCCAGCAGCTTGGGACTAGATTACAATGAGCAGTTCTTC. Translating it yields CASSLGLDYNEQFF.

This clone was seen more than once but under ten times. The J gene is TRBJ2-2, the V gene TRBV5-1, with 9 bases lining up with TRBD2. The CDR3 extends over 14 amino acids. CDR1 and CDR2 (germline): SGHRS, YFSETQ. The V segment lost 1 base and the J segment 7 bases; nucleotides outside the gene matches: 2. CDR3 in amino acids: CASSLTSGYGELFF. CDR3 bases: TGCGCCAGCAGCTTGACTAGCGGGTACGGGGAGCTGTTTTTT.

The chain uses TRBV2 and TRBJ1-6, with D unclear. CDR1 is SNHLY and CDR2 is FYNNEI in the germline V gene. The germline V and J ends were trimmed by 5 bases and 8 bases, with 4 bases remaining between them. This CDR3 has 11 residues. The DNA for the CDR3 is TGTGCCAGCAGTTATGATTCACCCCTCCACTTT. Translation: CASSYDSPLHF.

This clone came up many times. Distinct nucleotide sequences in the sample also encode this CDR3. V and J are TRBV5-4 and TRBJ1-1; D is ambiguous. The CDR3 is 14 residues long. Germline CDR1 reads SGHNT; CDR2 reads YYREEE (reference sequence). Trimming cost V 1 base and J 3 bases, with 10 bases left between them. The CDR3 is CASSLSVGDTEAFF. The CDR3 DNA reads TGTGCCAGCAGCTTGTCGGTCGGGGACACTGAAGCTTTCTTT.

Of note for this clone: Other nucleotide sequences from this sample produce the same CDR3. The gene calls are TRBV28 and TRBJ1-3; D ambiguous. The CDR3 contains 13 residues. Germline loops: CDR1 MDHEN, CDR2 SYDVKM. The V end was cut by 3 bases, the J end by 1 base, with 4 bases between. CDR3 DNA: TGTGCCAGCAGTTTTGTGTCTGGAAACACCATATATTTT. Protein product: CASSFVSGNTIYF.

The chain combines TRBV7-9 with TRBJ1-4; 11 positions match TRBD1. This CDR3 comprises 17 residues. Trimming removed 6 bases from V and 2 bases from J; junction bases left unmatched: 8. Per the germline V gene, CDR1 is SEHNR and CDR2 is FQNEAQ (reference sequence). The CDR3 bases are TGTGCCAGCAGACCCTACGGACAGGGGGCGACTAATGAAAAACTGTTTTTT. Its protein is CASRPYGQGATNEKLFF.